This TCR beta chain was identified in a study of low-dose radiotherapy and immunotherapy resistance in tumors. Across the study: It was 1 Gy per fraction every two weeks that Cohort 2 received, adding up to 13 Gy over 26 weeks. Cyclophosphamide was given intravenously at 200 mg/m2 every two weeks, and each dose came one day before radiation and immunotherapy. Every day for four cycles from cycle 1 day 1, patients took 300 mg of oral aspirin.

This CDR3 region has 14 residues. Germline assignment: CDR1 DFQATT and CDR2 SNEGSKA (reference sequence). V gave up 1 base and J gave up 9 bases; unmatched junction bases: 7. The table lists this clonotype with many counts. Alpha and beta chains were covered, as first-strand cDNA relied on TRAV- and TRBV-specific primers. The authors amplified TCRs for roughly 20 PCR cycles with a constant-region primer and a V-primer adapter. Amplification of the isolated mRNA used in vitro transcription. MiXCR, applied by TCRdb to the reads, yields one record per CDR3 protein. This table has some 82,000 distinct CDR3 sequences, approximately 19% appearing once. Time point indicated: before trial treatment.

V is TRBV20-1 and J is TRBJ2-1, with 9 bases that match TRBD2. Sequencing used PBMCs, obtained before treatment. The TCR comes from a male donor with prostate cancer. CDR3 loop: CSARGAGGFLEQFF. The CDR3 DNA reads TGCAGTGCTAGAGGCGCGGGAGGGTTCCTTGAGCAGTTCTTC.